Presented here are 30 T cell receptor beta chains from one specimen sequenced in a study of regulatory T cells in long-lasting Graves disease. Noted time point: newly diagnosed GD, antithyroid drugs for less than 3 months. Researchers made the TCR library from RNA that was extracted from PBMCs. Sequencing libraries for TCR beta were prepared with iRepertoire HTBI primers and Arm-PCR of CDR3 regions. TCRdb ran MiXCR on the multiplex PCR reads and lists one entry per CDR3 protein. The data hold 300,000 to 450,000 distinct CDR3 sequences, with roughly 15% observed a single time. The material was peripheral blood mononuclear cells (PBMCs), obtained at new diagnosis, from a patient treated with antithyroid drugs. Source of these receptors: a female donor with Graves disease.

At least ten counts were recorded for this clonotype. The chain couples TRBV28 to TRBJ2-7, with 8 bases that match TRBD1. With 7 bases clipped from V and 3 bases from J, the junction kept 8 bases outside the gene matches. Germline V gives CDR1 MDHEN, CDR2 SYDVKM. The CDR3 consists of 14 residues. The CDR3, as DNA: TGTGCCAGCAATAGGGGACAGGCTCTCTACGAGCAGTACTTC. It translates to CASNRGQALYEQYF.

Notes on this clonotype: A much larger clone is a single base away; this may be a read error. The chain links TRBV24-1 to TRBJ2-2, with 11 bases aligning to TRBD1. The CDR3 has 15 residues. Germline CDR1 KGHDR, CDR2 SFDVKD. With V trimmed by 6 bases and J by 9 bases, 8 bases remained unmatched. The CDR3: CATSRTGGLTWELFF. The CDR3 nucleotides read TGTGCCACCAGTAGGACAGGGGGCCTGACCTGGGAGCTGTTTTTT.

This clonotype was detected a few times. The V gene is TRBV6-2 or TRBV6-3, the J gene TRBJ2-4; D is unclear. Per germline, CDR1 MNHEY and CDR2 SVGEGT. The CDR3 loop spans 18 amino acids. V gave up 4 bases and J gave up 0 bases, with 19 bases separating them. For the CDR3, the DNA is TGTGCCAGCAGTTCTCCTAAGTGGTTTGCTCAAGCCAAAAACATTCAGTACTTC. The encoded protein is CASSSPKWFAQAKNIQYF.

This clonotype was found many times. The chain joins TRBV7-9 to TRBJ2-2; TRBD1 matches 9 bases. Germline values: CDR1 SEHNR, CDR2 FQNEAQ (reference sequence). V dropped 5 bases and J dropped 1; count of bases not matched to a gene: 11. The CDR3 is made up of 18 amino acids. The CDR3 DNA sequence: TGTGCCAGCAGCCCCAGCCGGGACAGGGTCCGGAACACCGGGGAGCTGTTTTTT. Translated: CASSPSRDRVRNTGELFF.

This clonotype was counted ten times or more. The CDR3 carries no conserved terminal phenylalanine or tryptophan, so it likely arises from a read error. The chain links TRBV6-2 or TRBV6-3 to TRBJ1-1; no firm D call. Trimming removed 5 bases at V and 0 bases at J, with 16 bases between. Germline CDR1 reads MNHEY; CDR2 reads SVGEGT. This CDR3 contains 16 residues. The CDR3 bases are TGTGCCAGCAGTGAGGAAGTGGGGTTCATGAACACTGAAGCTTTCCTT. As protein: CASSEEVGFMNTEAFL.

This clonotype was detected a few times. The chain has TRBV6-4 and TRBJ2-4; possibly TRBD1 or TRBD2 for D (6 bases each). Germline assignment: CDR1 MRHNA and CDR2 SNTAGT. V was trimmed by 8 bases and J by 15 bases, leaving 17 bases between them. This CDR3 region has 11 residues. In DNA form, the CDR3 reads TGTGCCAGCCGTTTTGAACAGGGACTGTACTTC. This gives the protein CASRFEQGLYF.

This clonotype was counted ten times or more. The chain joins TRBV24-1 to TRBJ2-5; possibly TRBD2 for D (6 bases). The germline gives CDR1 KGHDR, CDR2 SFDVKD. V lost 6 bases, J lost 0 bases, and 10 bases lay in between. The CDR3 totals 14 residues. The CDR3 DNA sequence: TGTGCCACCAGTCGGGGGTCGTACCAAGAGACCCAGTACTTC. Translated: CATSRGSYQETQYF.

Many counts were recorded for this clonotype. V and J are TRBV4-2 and TRBJ2-4, with D unclear. The CDR3 runs 16 residues. Germline-derived CDR1 and CDR2 are LGHNA and YNFKEQ. The V end was cut by 5 bases, the J end by 0 bases, with 14 bases between. The CDR3, as DNA: TGTGCCAGCAGCTCCTCTAGTGCGGTAGCCAAAAACATTCAGTACTTC. It is translated as CASSSSSAVAKNIQYF.

This clonotype was counted a few times. The junction differs from germline at one of its ends, possibly a read error. This chain connects TRBV7-9 to TRBJ1-1; D remains unclear. The CDR3 runs 12 residues. Germline lookup yields CDR1 SEHNR and CDR2 FQNEAQ (reference sequence). The CDR3 coding sequence is TGTGCCAGCAGCTTGATCCGAACTGAAACTTTCTTT. This codes for CASSLIRTETFF. The variable domain in full, with the rest retrieved from reference TRBV7-9 and TRBJ1-1, is DTGVSQNPRHKITKRGQNVTFRCDPISEHNRLYWYRQTLGQGPEFLTYFQNEAQLEKSRLLSDRFSAERPKGSFSTLEIQRTEQGDSAMYLCASSLIRTETFFGQGTRLTVV.

This clonotype has just one count. The rearrangement uses TRBV12-3 or TRBV12-4 and TRBJ2-1; 8 nucleotides match TRBD2. The CDR3 extends over 12 amino acids. The chain's CDR3 is CAGGREGNEQFF. CDR3 bases: TGTGCTGGGGGCCGGGAGGGTAATGAGCAGTTCTTC.

The rearrangement links TRBV18 to TRBJ2-7, with 7 positions matching TRBD1. This CDR3 has 18 residues. Trimming removed 3 bases from V and 6 bases from J; junction bases left unmatched: 20. The V gene's germline CDR1 is KGHSH and CDR2 LQKENI. For the CDR3, the DNA is TGTGCCAGCTCACCCACTTTCCCCGGACAGGACCGATTAGGCGAGCAGTACTTC. Its protein product is CASSPTFPGQDRLGEQYF.

This clonotype came up many times. The chain joins TRBV3-1 to TRBJ2-1, with 8 positions matching TRBD1. The trim removed 6 bases at V and 5 bases at J, leaving 9 bases unmatched. In germline, CDR1 is LGHDT, CDR2 YNNKEL (reference sequence). The CDR3 covers 15 residues. CDR3: CASRQQGGINNEQFF. The CDR3 DNA reads as TGTGCCAGCAGGCAACAGGGGGGCATTAACAATGAGCAGTTCTTC.

This clonotype has only a few counts. This sequence joins TRBV5-4 and TRBJ1-4; D unresolved. Germline loops: CDR1 SGHNT, CDR2 YYREEE (reference sequence). V was trimmed by 4 bases and J by 1 base, leaving 8 bases between them. This CDR3 is 14 amino acids long. CDR3 sequence reads: CASSPTLTNEKLFF. DNA for the CDR3: TGTGCCAGCAGCCCGACACTAACTAATGAAAAACTGTTTTTT.

This clonotype appeared many times. V gene TRBV28 combines with J gene TRBJ2-1, with 9 bases matching TRBD2. The ends lost 3 bases at V and 6 bases at J; junction bases unmatched: 6. The CDR3 covers 15 residues. The germline V gene encodes CDR1 MDHEN and CDR2 SYDVKM. CDR3 sequence: CASSFPMTSGNEQFF. CDR3 sequence (DNA): TGTGCCAGCAGTTTCCCAATGACTAGCGGCAATGAGCAGTTCTTC.

This clonotype was seen many times. The chain has TRBV7-6 and TRBJ2-1, with 11 bases that match TRBD2. Trimming cost V 4 bases and J 7 bases; bases outside gene matches: 24. Germline V lookup: CDR1 SGHVS, CDR2 FNYEAQ. CDR3 size: 21 residues. The CDR3 reads CASSSLAGGSERTTLWNEQFF. CDR3 sequence (DNA): TGTGCCAGCAGCTCCTTAGCGGGAGGGTCAGAAAGGACTACCCTTTGGAATGAGCAGTTCTTC.

This clonotype has a count of ten or more. The chain is built from TRBV7-2 and TRBJ1-3; no reliable D call. CDR1 is SGHTA, CDR2 FQGNSA, per germline. Trimming pared 2 bases from V and 0 bases from J, leaving 11 bases between. CDR3 size: 16 residues. The CDR3 is CASSLLPSNSGNTIYF. The CDR3 bases are TGTGCCAGCAGCTTACTCCCCAGCAACTCTGGAAACACCATATATTTT.

This clonotype occurred many times. V is TRBV3-1 and J is TRBJ2-1; 10 bases are a match to TRBD2. CDR1 and CDR2 from the germline V gene are LGHDT and YNNKEL (reference sequence). The length of the CDR3 is 18 residues. The V gene end was trimmed by 0 bases and the J gene end by 3 bases; junction bases not matched to a gene: 8. The CDR3 DNA sequence: TGTGCCAGCAGCCAAGATATTAGCGGGGGGCCTAGCTACAATGAGCAGTTCTTC. This encodes CASSQDISGGPSYNEQFF.

The genes are TRBV7-6 and TRBJ1-2, with D possibly matching TRBD1 (6 bases). The length of the CDR3 is 20 residues. V was shortened by 1 base and J by 2 bases, with 26 bases between the two germline ends. Germline V gene sequence: CDR1 SGHVS, CDR2 FNYEAQ. CDR3 protein: CASSLGEFRDTEPINYGYTF. CDR3 bases: TGTGCCAGCAGCTTAGGAGAATTCCGGGACACGGAACCTATCAACTATGGCTACACCTTC.

This clonotype was seen many times. The rearrangement uses TRBV7-2 and TRBJ2-5, with unresolved D. With the DNA end fitting TRBJ2-4 better, the J assignment may be wrong. The CDR3 covers 10 residues. CDR1 and CDR2 (germline): SGHTA, FQGNSA. The CDR3 region is CASSPDIQYF. The CDR3, as DNA: TGTGCCAGCAGCCCCGACATTCAGTACTTC.

This clonotype was seen a handful of times. The chain recombines TRBV4-1 with TRBJ2-5; no clear D gene. Germline CDR1 and CDR2: MGHRA and YSYEKL. V was clipped by 4 bases and J by 2 bases, with 11 bases between them. The CDR3 spans 14 residues. In DNA form, the CDR3 reads TGCGCCAGCAGCCCCCGAGGCGGTCAAGAGACCCAGTACTTC. Translated: CASSPRGGQETQYF.

At least ten counts were recorded for this clonotype. The genes are TRBV12-3 or TRBV12-4 and TRBJ2-3, with D perhaps matching TRBD2 (7 bases). CDR3 length equals 19 residues. V was cut by 1 base and J by 0 bases, with 20 bases left in between. The CDR3 DNA follows: TGTGCCAGCAGTTTAGAGTGGTCCAAGCGGGGACATAGCACAGATACGCAGTATTTT. It codes for CASSLEWSKRGHSTDTQYF.

The CDR3 reads CASSGPGGHNSNQPQHF. Here the CDR3 DNA reads TGTGCCAGCAGCGGGCCTGGGGGACATAATAGCAATCAGCCCCAGCATTTT. This sequence joins TRBV5-6 and TRBJ1-5; the D gene is possibly TRBD1 (6 bases). The germline gives CDR1 SGHDT, CDR2 YYEEEE. The CDR3 totals 17 residues. The ends were cut back, 4 bases at V and 0 bases at J, with 17 bases in the middle.

In the case of this clonotype: A much larger clone differs by one base, so this may be a read error. V usage is TRBV14 and J usage is TRBJ1-6, with D hard to call. CDR1 is SGHDN, CDR2 FVKESK, per germline. The CDR3 loop spans 15 amino acids. V was trimmed by 0 bases and J by 0 bases, leaving 3 bases between them. DNA for the CDR3: TGTGCCAGCAGCCAAGATAGCTCCTATAATTCACCCCTCCACTTT. Its translation is CASSQDSSYNSPLHF.

This clonotype has a count of ten or more. The J gene is TRBJ1-5, the V gene TRBV5-1; D is perhaps TRBD1 (5 bases). The CDR3 is 16 amino acids. Germline CDR1 is SGHRS and CDR2 is YFSETQ. Trimming stripped 2 bases from V and 2 bases from J, with 14 bases between. The CDR3 spells CASSLGGESGNQPQHF. The CDR3 DNA sequence: TGCGCCAGCAGCTTAGGAGGGGAGTCGGGCAATCAGCCCCAGCATTTT.

This clonotype has just a few counts. A far larger clone is a single base away, which makes a read error likely. The chain links TRBV28 to TRBJ2-1, with 7 bases fitting TRBD2. CDR1 is MDHEN, CDR2 SYDVKM, per germline. This CDR3 has 13 residues. J was trimmed by 10 bases and V by 6 bases; bases with no gene match: 9. The CDR3 DNA sequence: TGTGCCAGCAGAGACGAGGGACTATCCGAGCAGTTCTTC. It is translated as CASRDEGLSEQFF.

This clonotype was seen repeatedly, ten times or more. DNA of the CDR3: TGCAGTGCTAGAGATACGGGAGGGGGATTGTCCGAGCAGTACTTC. Its protein is CSARDTGGGLSEQYF. The chain combines TRBV20-1 with TRBJ2-7; 8 bases are a match to TRBD2. The CDR3 spans 15 residues. The trim removed 0 bases at V and 6 bases at J, leaving 10 bases unmatched. Germline CDR1 DFQATT, CDR2 SNEGSKA (reference sequence).

The J gene is TRBJ1-1, the V gene TRBV25-1, with 9 bases aligning to TRBD1. This CDR3 is built from 13 residues. Germline V gene data show CDR1 as MGHDK and CDR2 as SYGVNS. J lost 6 bases, V lost 6 bases, and 5 bases had no gene match. The CDR3 DNA is TGTGCCAGCAGATTGGACAGGGGTGCTGAAGCTTTCTTT. Residues: CASRLDRGAEAFF.

Ten or more counts support this clonotype. CDR3 loop: CASAPTAGPAETQYF. The CDR3 DNA reads TGTGCTAGTGCCCCGACGGCAGGTCCAGCGGAGACCCAGTACTTC. The V call is TRBV12-5, the J call TRBJ2-5; D not resolved. The length of the CDR3 is 15 residues. Germline CDR1 is LGHNT and CDR2 is FRNRAP. V was clipped by 7 bases and J by 5 bases, with 20 bases between them.

There are many counts of this clonotype. The chain employs TRBV12-3 or TRBV12-4 and TRBJ2-7; 7 nucleotides line up with TRBD1. CDR3 length: 17 residues. After removal of 8 bases from V and 1 base from J, the junction contained 17 bases not matched to a gene. The CDR3 DNA reads TGTGCCAGCGCAGGATTCGGGACAGAAGAAACTTCCTACGAGCAGTACTTC. It is translated as CASAGFGTEETSYEQYF.

The table lists this clonotype with many counts. The chain carries TRBV12-3 or TRBV12-4 and TRBJ1-5, with unresolved D. The ends were cut back, 3 bases at V and 9 bases at J, with 15 bases in the middle. CDR3 size: 14 residues. For the CDR3, the DNA is TGTGCCAGCAGTTTGTTAGGGAAAAATATGCCCCAGCATTTT. It translates to CASSLLGKNMPQHF.